This TCR beta chain was captured by sequencing in a study of T cells in tuberculosis. The assay was immunoSEQ multiplex PCR, and TCRdb's table has in-frame clones only and misses some. The data contain about 43,000 clones, around 94% of them singletons. CDR1 and CDR2 (germline): PRHDT, FYEKMQ (reference sequence). This CDR3 has 15 amino acids. The V end lost 5 bases, the J end lost 2 bases, and 12 bases lay between the germline ends. The source of this sequence is a donor aged 5 to 30 with latent tuberculosis or without tuberculosis infection. Some clones in this sample may be carry-over from other donors' samples. The gene calls are TRBV13 and TRBJ2-2; D is unresolved. Sequencing input: PBMCs. CDR3 sequence (DNA): TGTGCCAGCAGCCCCCGGTCAGGCAACACCGGGGAGCTGTTTTTT. Residues: CASSPRSGNTGELFF.